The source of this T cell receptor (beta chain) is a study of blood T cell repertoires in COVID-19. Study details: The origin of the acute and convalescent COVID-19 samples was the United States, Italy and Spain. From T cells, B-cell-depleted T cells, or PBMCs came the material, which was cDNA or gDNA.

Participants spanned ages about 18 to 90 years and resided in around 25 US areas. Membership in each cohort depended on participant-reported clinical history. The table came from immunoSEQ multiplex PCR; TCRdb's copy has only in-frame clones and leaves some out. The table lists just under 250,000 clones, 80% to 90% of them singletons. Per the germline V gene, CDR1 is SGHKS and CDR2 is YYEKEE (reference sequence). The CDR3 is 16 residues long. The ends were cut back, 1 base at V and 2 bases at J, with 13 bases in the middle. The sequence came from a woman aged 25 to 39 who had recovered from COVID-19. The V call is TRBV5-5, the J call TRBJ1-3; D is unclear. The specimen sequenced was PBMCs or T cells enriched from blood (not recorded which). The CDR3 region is CASSLSPPGTGNTIYF. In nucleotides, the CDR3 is TGTGCCAGCAGCTTGAGCCCCCCCGGGACTGGAAACACCATATATTTT.